This TCR beta chain was retrieved from a study of T cells after somatic rescue of genetic block (dated by TCRdb to about 2020). For the study in its entirety: The study assessed how robust, over the long term, a T-cell system was when the system had developed through somatic rescue of a genetic block in T-cell development.

Receptor amplification or capture employed the immunoSEQ multiplex PCR assay. The clones in this table, taken by TCRdb from immuneACCESS, are in-frame only. Not every clone is retained; where verified, under half of the shortfall comes from an unresolved V gene, and the cause of the rest is unknown. Present in this sample are more than 9,500 clones, roughly 73% of which were seen just once. Clones ranked in the top ten supply 15% to 20% of the sample. V sheds 4 bases and J sheds 3 bases, leaving 13 bases between their ends. The CDR3 numbers 14 residues from cysteine through phenylalanine. The kept DNA is CDR3 alone, 42 bases in frame from the first base. From the germline V gene, CDR1 is SGHDT and CDR2 is YYEEEE. As to this clone: The antigen this receptor binds is unknown. No much larger clonotype is one base removed from it; base qualities were not supplied.

This TCR came from a boy younger than 18. Sequenced material: peripheral blood mononuclear cells (PBMCs). The chain uses TRBV5-6 and TRBJ1-2; possibly the D gene is TRBD1, per 6 matching bases. The bases read TGTGCCAGCAGCCCAGCCTACAGGGACTATGGCTACACCTTC. This gives the protein CASSPAYRDYGYTF.